Each of the 27 T cell receptor beta chains below was sequenced from the same sample in a study of T cells in Graves' hyperthyroidism and ophthalmopathy. RNA transcripts were the template for amplifying TCR beta CDR3 regions. The HTBI primer set served for first-round RT-PCR of the TCR CDR3. One entry per CDR3 protein, called by TCRdb with MiXCR from the multiplex PCR reads. The data hold 370,000 or so distinct CDR3 sequences, with about 15% observed a single time. The sequenced material came from blood. Every receptor here comes from a woman aged 18-35 years with Graves' hyperthyroidism that later progressed to Graves' ophthalmopathy.

This chain joins TRBV9 and TRBJ2-3; 9 positions match TRBD2. Germline V gives CDR1 SGDLS, CDR2 YYNGEE. Trimming at V came to 3 bases and at J to 0 bases, leaving 14 bases not matched to a gene. There are 19 residues in the CDR3. CDR3 DNA sequence: TGTGCCAGCAGCGACCCCCTAGCGGGGCCTTTAAAGAGCACAGATACGCAGTATTTT. Amino acids: CASSDPLAGPLKSTDTQYF.

This clonotype appeared many times. The CDR3 here is CATSRDTHSLGETQYF. The DNA of the CDR3 is TGTGCCACCAGCAGAGATACGCACTCACTGGGGGAGACCCAGTACTTC. The V gene is TRBV15, the J gene TRBJ2-5; no clear D gene. The germline gives CDR1 LNHNV, CDR2 YYDKDF (reference sequence). The CDR3 totals 16 residues. The V and J ends lost 0 bases and 5 bases respectively, with 16 bases between them.

There are many counts of this clonotype. This rearrangement joins TRBV5-5 to TRBJ2-3; TRBD2 agrees at 7 bases. V trimming: 2 bases; J trimming: 4 bases; junction bases outside the gene matches: 7. Per the germline V gene, CDR1 is SGHKS and CDR2 is YYEKEE (reference sequence). The CDR3 is 15 amino acids. The CDR3 DNA sequence: TGTGCCAGCAGCTTCCGGGAGGAGGTCGCAGATACGCAGTATTTT. This translates into CASSFREEVADTQYF.

The rearrangement links TRBV5-4 to TRBJ2-5; 16 nucleotides align to TRBD2. With 4 bases clipped from V and 3 bases from J, the junction kept 6 bases outside the gene matches. This CDR3 spans 17 amino acids. Germline V gives CDR1 SGHNT, CDR2 YYREEE (reference sequence). CDR3 in amino acids: CASSQGLAGGLEETQYF. CDR3 DNA sequence: TGTGCCAGCAGCCAGGGACTAGCGGGAGGGCTGGAAGAGACCCAGTACTTC.

This clonotype was found many times. The rearrangement links TRBV20-1 to TRBJ2-2, with D perhaps given as TRBD1 or TRBD2 (5 bases each). This CDR3 spans 16 amino acids. V lost 3 bases to trimming and J lost 2 bases, with 16 bases between them. Germline V gene data show CDR1 as DFQATT and CDR2 as SNEGSKA (reference sequence). As DNA, the CDR3 is TGCAGTGCTAGTAAAACCGGGACCCACAACACCGGGGAGCTGTTTTTT. Protein sequence: CSASKTGTHNTGELFF.

This chain connects TRBV5-1 to TRBJ1-4; the match to TRBD1 covers 9 bases. Germline lookup yields CDR1 SGHRS and CDR2 YFSETQ. The CDR3 sequence is 16 residues long. The trim removed 4 bases at V and 5 bases at J, leaving 9 bases unmatched. The DNA for the CDR3 is TGCGCCAGCAGCCAAGATCATGACAGGGGGAATGAAAAACTGTTTTTT. Translated: CASSQDHDRGNEKLFF.

This clonotype has just a few counts. The V call is TRBV7-9, the J call TRBJ1-5, with TRBD1 as a possible D gene (6 bases). Germline values: CDR1 SEHNR, CDR2 FQNEAQ (reference sequence). Trimming pared 3 bases from V and 3 bases from J, leaving 12 bases between. The CDR3 covers 15 residues. The CDR3 nucleotides read TGTGCCAGCAGCTTGGGCAGGGGAAACAATCAGCCCCAGCATTTT. It is translated as CASSLGRGNNQPQHF.

The sample holds one count of this clonotype. J is TRBJ1-2 and V is TRBV11-2; 8 nucleotides line up with TRBD1. J was trimmed by 3 bases and V by 6 bases; bases with no gene match: 15. Germline assignment: CDR1 SGHAT and CDR2 FQNNGV. The CDR3 extends over 17 amino acids. The CDR3 protein is CASRSYRTGKIDYGYTF. DNA of the CDR3: TGTGCCAGCAGGTCCTATCGGACAGGGAAGATCGACTATGGCTACACCTTC. Looking up the rest from reference TRBV11-2 and TRBJ1-2 gives the full variable domain: EAGVAQSPRYKIIEKRQSVAFWCNPISGHATLYWYQQILGQGPKLLIQFQNNGVVDDSQLPKDRFSAERLKGVDSTLKIQPAKLEDSAVYLCASRSYRTGKIDYGYTFGSGTRLTVV.

The chain links TRBV9 to TRBJ1-2; D gene ambiguous. Trimming removed 0 bases at V and 0 bases at J, with 9 bases between. In germline, CDR1 is SGDLS, CDR2 YYNGEE. The CDR3 is made up of 15 amino acids. The CDR3 reads CASSVAALTNYGYTF. In DNA form, the CDR3 reads TGTGCCAGCAGCGTAGCTGCCCTTACTAACTATGGCTACACCTTC.

This clonotype was detected many times. V usage is TRBV7-2 and J usage is TRBJ2-3, with D unresolved. Germline-derived CDR1 and CDR2 are SGHTA and FQGNSA. This CDR3 spans 17 amino acids. The V end was cut by 3 bases, the J end by 0 bases, with 16 bases between. CDR3 sequence: CASSFRLMGSSTDTQYF. In DNA, the CDR3 is TGTGCCAGCAGCTTCCGACTGATGGGATCTAGCACAGATACGCAGTATTTT.

The rearrangement uses TRBV2 and TRBJ2-5, with 10 bases lining up with TRBD2. Germline CDR1 reads SNHLY; CDR2 reads FYNNEI. V lost 10 bases to trimming and J lost 4 bases; unmatched junction nucleotides: 6. CDR3 length: 13 residues. The CDR3 loop reads CATRTSGIETQYF. The DNA for the CDR3 is TGTGCCACCCGAACTAGCGGGATAGAGACCCAGTACTTC. Supplemented by reference TRBV2 and TRBJ2-5, the full variable domain reads EPEVTQTPSHQVTQMGQEVILRCVPISNHLYFYWYRQILGQKVEFLVSFYNNEISEKSEIFDDQFSVERPDGSNFTLKIRSTKLEDSAMYFCATRTSGIETQYFGPGTRLLVL.

This rearrangement joins TRBV4-1 to TRBJ2-7; 9 bases fit TRBD2. CDR3 length: 15 residues. The germline V gene encodes CDR1 MGHRA and CDR2 YSYEKL. V lost 3 bases, J lost 6 bases, and 9 bases stayed unmatched. CDR3 loop: CASSQGGLAPREQYF. For the CDR3, the DNA is TGCGCCAGCAGCCAGGGGGGACTAGCTCCTCGCGAGCAGTACTTC.

This clonotype appeared a few times. V gene TRBV6-1 combines with J gene TRBJ1-1, with D unresolved. Germline-derived CDR1 and CDR2 are MNHNS and SASEGT. The CDR3 has 18 amino acids. V was cut by 5 bases and J by 1 base, with 23 bases left in between. CDR3 amino acids: CASSNEGDSLGRNTEAFF. Written as DNA, the CDR3 is TGTGCCAGCAGTAACGAGGGAGACTCCTTGGGGAGGAACACTGAAGCTTTCTTT.

This clonotype showed up many times. V usage is TRBV3-1 and J usage is TRBJ2-5; TRBD2 agrees at 10 bases. Germline V gene lookup returns CDR1 LGHDT and CDR2 YNNKEL (reference sequence). J lost 2 bases, V lost 1 base, and 4 bases had no gene match. The CDR3 runs 16 residues. The DNA of the CDR3 is TGTGCCAGCAGCCAAGGGACTAGCGGCCTACAAGAGACCCAGTACTTC. Translation: CASSQGTSGLQETQYF.

There are many counts of this clonotype. This rearrangement joins TRBV28 to TRBJ2-1, with 10 bases that match TRBD2. Germline trimming cut 7 bases from V and 5 bases from J; bases unmatched to any gene: 8. Germline V gives CDR1 MDHEN, CDR2 SYDVKM. The CDR3 is made up of 15 amino acids. CDR3 DNA sequence: TGTGCCAGCATTAGAGGACTAGCGGAAAACAATGAGCAGTTCTTC. Amino acid sequence: CASIRGLAENNEQFF.

The sample holds many counts of this clonotype. The V call is TRBV7-9, the J call TRBJ2-1; 12 bases fit TRBD2. This CDR3 comprises 16 residues. CDR1 SEHNR and CDR2 FQNEAQ come from the germline V gene (reference sequence). V shed 3 bases and J 6 bases; nucleotides not matched to a gene: 6. The CDR3 here is CASSFGRLAGVNEQFF. The CDR3 nucleotides read TGTGCCAGCAGCTTTGGCAGACTAGCGGGAGTCAATGAGCAGTTCTTC. Supplemented by reference TRBV7-9 and TRBJ2-1, the full variable domain reads DTGVSQNPRHKITKRGQNVTFRCDPISEHNRLYWYRQTLGQGPEFLTYFQNEAQLEKSRLLSDRFSAERPKGSFSTLEIQRTEQGDSAMYLCASSFGRLAGVNEQFFGPGTRLTVL.

The sample holds many counts of this clonotype. The genes are TRBV11-2 and TRBJ2-5; D is uncertain. Trimming cost V 1 base and J 4 bases, with 10 bases left between them. The CDR3 has 14 residues. Germline lookup yields CDR1 SGHAT and CDR2 FQNNGV. Written as DNA, the CDR3 is TGTGCCAGCAGCTTAGGCTTAGGGCGAGAGACCCAGTACTTC. As protein: CASSLGLGRETQYF.

This clonotype was seen only a few times. CDR3 amino acids: CASRDRVRNTGELFF. The DNA of the CDR3 is TGTGCCAGCAGGGACAGGGTCCGGAACACCGGGGAGCTGTTTTTT. This chain connects TRBV6-1 to TRBJ2-2; 8 bases match TRBD1. The CDR3 loop spans 15 amino acids. The germline gives CDR1 MNHNS, CDR2 SASEGT. Unmatched junction bases numbered 4, after V lost 6 bases and J lost 1 base.

This clonotype turned up a few times. A much larger clone differs from this one at a single base, so this may be a read error. The chain couples TRBV28 to TRBJ2-7; D remains ambiguous. The V end lost 6 bases, the J end lost 2 bases, and 20 bases lay between the germline ends. Germline-derived CDR1 and CDR2 are MDHEN and SYDVKM. There are 16 residues in the CDR3. CDR3 sequence (DNA): TGTGCCAGCAGCAGCCTCAAGGAGATTTCCCCCTACGAGCAGTACTTC. Amino acids: CASSSLKEISPYEQYF.

The chain couples TRBV4-1 to TRBJ1-1; D not certain. V lost 1 base to trimming and J lost 0 bases, with 12 bases between them. Germline V lookup: CDR1 MGHRA, CDR2 YSYEKL. The CDR3 runs to 16 residues. The CDR3 DNA reads as TGCGCCAGCAGCCAAGTTATGGAATTTATGAACACTGAAGCTTTCTTT. It codes for CASSQVMEFMNTEAFF.

Note on this clonotype: It may be a read error: a sequence one base away is much more abundant. The rearrangement joins TRBV18 to TRBJ2-7, with unresolved D. CDR1 and CDR2 from the germline V gene are KGHSH and LQKENI. The CDR3 is made up of 14 amino acids. CDR3 DNA sequence: TGTGCCAGCTCACCGGATGTAATCACCTACGAGCGGTACTTC. It translates to CASSPDVITYERYF.

At least ten counts were recorded for this clonotype. The chain joins TRBV28 to TRBJ1-1; D might be TRBD1 (6 bases). With 6 bases removed from V and 5 bases from J, the gap between germline ends came to 19 bases. CDR1 is MDHEN, CDR2 SYDVKM, per germline. The CDR3 is 15 residues long. The DNA for the CDR3 is TGTGCCAGCAGCCGACTCGGGCAGGGGCAGACTGAAGCTTTCTTT. Its translation is CASSRLGQGQTEAFF.

Ten or more counts support this clonotype. The CDR3 coding sequence is TGTGCCAGCTGCCGGCAGGGGAAGGGTGGTGAGACCCAGTACTTC. This translates into CASCRQGKGGETQYF. The chain links TRBV2 to TRBJ2-5; the D gene is possibly TRBD1 (6 bases). V was shortened by 8 bases and J by 5 bases, with 21 bases between the two germline ends. This CDR3 is 15 amino acids long. Germline values: CDR1 SNHLY, CDR2 FYNNEI. Filled out from reference TRBV2 and TRBJ2-5, the complete variable domain reads EPEVTQTPSHQVTQMGQEVILRCVPISNHLYFYWYRQILGQKVEFLVSFYNNEISEKSEIFDDQFSVERPDGSNFTLKIRSTKLEDSAMYFCASCRQGKGGETQYFGPGTRLLVL.

This clonotype was detected ten times or more. The chain couples TRBV10-3 to TRBJ2-7, with 11 bases identical to TRBD2. The CDR3 runs 15 residues. V shed 4 bases, J shed 3 bases, and the junction held 5 bases outside the gene matches. CDR1 is ENHRY and CDR2 is SYGVKD in the germline V gene. The CDR3 reads CAISAGTSGFYEQYF. Here the CDR3 DNA reads TGTGCCATCAGTGCCGGGACTAGCGGATTCTACGAGCAGTACTTC.

This clonotype was observed at least ten times. The chain combines TRBV27 with TRBJ2-1, with TRBD1 identical over 10 bases. With V trimmed by 5 bases and J by 5 bases, 3 bases remained unmatched. CDR1 is MNHEY and CDR2 is SMNVEV in the germline V gene (reference sequence). The CDR3 covers 14 residues. In DNA, the CDR3 is TGTGCCAGCAGTGGGACAGGGGTTAACAATGAGCAGTTCTTC. Translated, it gives CASSGTGVNNEQFF.

This clonotype was counted ten times or more. The J gene is TRBJ2-7, the V gene TRBV12-3 or TRBV12-4; D ambiguous. The germline V and J ends were trimmed by 5 bases and 3 bases, with 8 bases remaining between them. The CDR3 totals 12 residues. CDR3 bases: TGTGCCAGCAGTGCGACACACTACGAGCAGTACTTC. Amino acids: CASSATHYEQYF.

V is TRBV20-1 and J is TRBJ2-1; 12 nucleotides agree with TRBD2. CDR1 is DFQATT, CDR2 SNEGSKA, per germline (reference sequence). The junction had 8 bases not matched to a gene; V was cut back by 3 bases and J by 5 bases. This CDR3 region has 16 residues. CDR3 DNA: TGCAGTGCTAGCGGAGGACTAGCGGGGCCCCACAATGAGCAGTTCTTC. It specifies CSASGGLAGPHNEQFF.